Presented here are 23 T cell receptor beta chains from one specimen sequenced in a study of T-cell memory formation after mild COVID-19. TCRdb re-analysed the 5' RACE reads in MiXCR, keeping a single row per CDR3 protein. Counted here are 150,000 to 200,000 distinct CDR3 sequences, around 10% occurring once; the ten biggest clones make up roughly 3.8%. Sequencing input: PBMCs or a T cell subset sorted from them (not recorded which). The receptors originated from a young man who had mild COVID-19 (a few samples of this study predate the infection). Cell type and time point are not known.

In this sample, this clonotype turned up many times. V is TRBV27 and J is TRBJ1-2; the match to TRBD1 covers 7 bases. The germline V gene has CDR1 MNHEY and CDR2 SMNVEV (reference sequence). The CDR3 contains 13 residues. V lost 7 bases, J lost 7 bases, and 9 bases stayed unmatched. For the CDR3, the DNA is TGTGCCAGCAAACCAGGGGGTGCTTTTGGCTACACCTTC. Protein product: CASKPGGAFGYTF.

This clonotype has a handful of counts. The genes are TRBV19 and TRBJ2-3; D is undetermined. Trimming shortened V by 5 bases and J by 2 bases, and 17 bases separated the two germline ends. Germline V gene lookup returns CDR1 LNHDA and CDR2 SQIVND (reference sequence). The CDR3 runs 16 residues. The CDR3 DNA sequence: TGTGCCAGTAGTTCCACCCCTGGTTGGTCCACAGATACGCAGTATTTT. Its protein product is CASSSTPGWSTDTQYF.

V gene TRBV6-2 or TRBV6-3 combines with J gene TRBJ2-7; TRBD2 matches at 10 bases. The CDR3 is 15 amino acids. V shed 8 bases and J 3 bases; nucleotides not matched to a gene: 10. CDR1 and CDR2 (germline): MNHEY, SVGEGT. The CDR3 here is CASSSERGGRYEQYF. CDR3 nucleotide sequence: TGTGCCAGCTCCTCTGAGCGGGGGGGCCGCTACGAGCAGTACTTC.

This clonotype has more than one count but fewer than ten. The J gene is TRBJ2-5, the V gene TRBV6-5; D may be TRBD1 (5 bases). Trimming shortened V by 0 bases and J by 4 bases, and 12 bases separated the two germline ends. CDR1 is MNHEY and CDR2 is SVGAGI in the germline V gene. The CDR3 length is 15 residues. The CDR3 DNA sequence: TGTGCCAGCAGTTACTCCGCAGGGTGGGCAGAGACCCAGTACTTC. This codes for CASSYSAGWAETQYF.

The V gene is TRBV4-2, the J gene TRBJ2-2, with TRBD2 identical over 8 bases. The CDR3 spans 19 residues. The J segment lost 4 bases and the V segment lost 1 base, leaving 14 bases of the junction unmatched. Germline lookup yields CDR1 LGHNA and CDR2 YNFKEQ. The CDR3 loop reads CASSQAPGLGVLRTGELFF. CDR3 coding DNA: TGTGCCAGCAGCCAAGCACCGGGACTAGGAGTACTCCGCACCGGGGAGCTGTTTTTT.

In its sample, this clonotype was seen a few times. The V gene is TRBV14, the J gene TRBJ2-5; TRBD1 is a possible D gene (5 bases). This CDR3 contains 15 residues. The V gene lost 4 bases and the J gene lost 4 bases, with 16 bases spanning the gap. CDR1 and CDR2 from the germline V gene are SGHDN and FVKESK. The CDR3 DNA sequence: TGTGCCAGCAGCCGCCGGACAACTTGGGGAGAGACCCAGTACTTC. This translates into CASSRRTTWGETQYF.

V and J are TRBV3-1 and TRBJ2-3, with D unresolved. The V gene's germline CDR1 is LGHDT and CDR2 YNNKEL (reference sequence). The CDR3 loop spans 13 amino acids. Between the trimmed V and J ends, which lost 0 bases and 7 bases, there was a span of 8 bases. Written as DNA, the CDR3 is TGTGCCAGCAGCCAAGAACAGAGGAATACGCAGTATTTT. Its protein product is CASSQEQRNTQYF.

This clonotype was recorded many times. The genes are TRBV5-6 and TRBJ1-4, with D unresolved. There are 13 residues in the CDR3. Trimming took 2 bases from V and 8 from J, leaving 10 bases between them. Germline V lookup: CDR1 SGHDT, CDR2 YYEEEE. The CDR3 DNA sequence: TGTGCCAGCAGCTTCAGGAATGGAGAAAAACTGTTTTTT. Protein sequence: CASSFRNGEKLFF.

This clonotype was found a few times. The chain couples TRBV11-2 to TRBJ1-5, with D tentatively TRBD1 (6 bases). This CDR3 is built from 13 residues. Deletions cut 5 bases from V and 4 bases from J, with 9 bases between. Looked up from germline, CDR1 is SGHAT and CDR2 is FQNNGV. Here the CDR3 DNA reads TGTGCCAGCAGCCAGGGGCTGAATCAGCCCCAGCATTTT. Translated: CASSQGLNQPQHF.

CDR3 bases: TGTGCCAGCAGCTCTACCGGGACAGGGACTTCACCCCTCCACTTT. Residues: CASSSTGTGTSPLHF. V and J are TRBV6-6 and TRBJ1-6, with 9 bases matching TRBD1. Germline V gene lookup returns CDR1 MNHNY and CDR2 SVGAGI (reference sequence). CDR3 length: 15 amino acids. J gave up 9 bases and V 6 bases, and 9 bases lay outside the gene matches.

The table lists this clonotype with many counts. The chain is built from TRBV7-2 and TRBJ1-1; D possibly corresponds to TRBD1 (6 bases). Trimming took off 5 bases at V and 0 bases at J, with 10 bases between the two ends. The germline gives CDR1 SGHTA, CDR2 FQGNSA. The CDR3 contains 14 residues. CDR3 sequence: CASSPGQMNTEAFF. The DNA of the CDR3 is TGTGCCAGCAGCCCTGGACAGATGAACACTGAAGCTTTCTTT.

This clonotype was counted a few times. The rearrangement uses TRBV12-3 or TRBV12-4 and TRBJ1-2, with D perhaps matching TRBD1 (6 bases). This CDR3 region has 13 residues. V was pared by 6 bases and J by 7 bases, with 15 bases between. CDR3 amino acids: CASRSTGRRGYTF. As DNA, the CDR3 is TGTGCCAGCAGGTCAACAGGGCGCCGTGGCTACACCTTC.

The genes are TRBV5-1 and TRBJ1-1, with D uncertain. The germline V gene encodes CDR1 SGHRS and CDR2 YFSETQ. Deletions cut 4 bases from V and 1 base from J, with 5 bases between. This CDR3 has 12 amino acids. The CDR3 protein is CASSGWNTEAFF. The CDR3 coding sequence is TGCGCCAGCAGCGGTTGGAACACTGAAGCTTTCTTT.

CDR3 sequence: CASSNQGVRGNSPLHF. In DNA form, the CDR3 reads TGTGCCAGCAGTAACCAGGGCGTGAGGGGGAATTCACCCCTCCACTTT. This sequence joins TRBV2 and TRBJ1-6; TRBD1 might be the D (6 bases). The CDR3 contains 16 residues. The germline V gene encodes CDR1 SNHLY and CDR2 FYNNEI. Trimming removed 5 bases at V and 7 bases at J, with 18 bases between. The entire variable domain, with the rest obtained from reference TRBV2 and TRBJ1-6, is as follows: EPEVTQTPSHQVTQMGQEVILRCVPISNHLYFYWYRQILGQKVEFLVSFYNNEISEKSEIFDDQFSVERPDGSNFTLKIRSTKLEDSAMYFCASSNQGVRGNSPLHFGNGTRLTVT.

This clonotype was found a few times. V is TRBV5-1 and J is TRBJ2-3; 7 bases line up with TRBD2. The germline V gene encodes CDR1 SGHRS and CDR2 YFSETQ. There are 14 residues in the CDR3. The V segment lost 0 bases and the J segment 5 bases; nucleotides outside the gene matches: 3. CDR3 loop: CASSLGLARDTQYF. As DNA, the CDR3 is TGCGCCAGCAGCTTGGGACTAGCCCGAGATACGCAGTATTTT.

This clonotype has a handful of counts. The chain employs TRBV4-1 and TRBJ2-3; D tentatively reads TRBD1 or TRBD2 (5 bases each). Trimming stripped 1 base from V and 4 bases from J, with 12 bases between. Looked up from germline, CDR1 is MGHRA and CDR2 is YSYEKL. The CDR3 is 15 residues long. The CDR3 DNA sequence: TGCGCCAGCAGCCAAGCCCGCCGGGGCGCAGATACGCAGTATTTT. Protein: CASSQARRGADTQYF.

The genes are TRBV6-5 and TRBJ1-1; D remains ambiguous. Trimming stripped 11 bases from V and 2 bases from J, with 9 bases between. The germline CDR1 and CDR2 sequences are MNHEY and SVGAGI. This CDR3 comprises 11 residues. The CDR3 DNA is TGTGCCTGCACCCGAAACACTGAAGCTTTCTTT. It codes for CACTRNTEAFF.

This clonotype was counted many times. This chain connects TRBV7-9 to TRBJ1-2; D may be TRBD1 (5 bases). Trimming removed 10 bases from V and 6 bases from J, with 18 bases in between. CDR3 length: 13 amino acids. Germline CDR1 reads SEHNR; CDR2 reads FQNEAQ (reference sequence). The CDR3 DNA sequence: TGTGCCATAAACACAGGATCATCCCATGGCTACACCTTC. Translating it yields CAINTGSSHGYTF.

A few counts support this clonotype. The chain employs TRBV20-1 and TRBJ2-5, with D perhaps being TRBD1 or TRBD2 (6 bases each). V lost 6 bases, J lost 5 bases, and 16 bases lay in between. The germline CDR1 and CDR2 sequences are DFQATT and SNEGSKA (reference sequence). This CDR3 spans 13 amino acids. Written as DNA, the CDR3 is TGCAGTGCAAATCCCCAGGGGAGGGAGACCCAGTACTTC. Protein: CSANPQGRETQYF.

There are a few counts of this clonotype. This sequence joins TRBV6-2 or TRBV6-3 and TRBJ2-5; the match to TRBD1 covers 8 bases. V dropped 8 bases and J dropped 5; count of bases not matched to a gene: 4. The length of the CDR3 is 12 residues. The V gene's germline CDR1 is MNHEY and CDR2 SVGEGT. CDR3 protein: CASQGASETQYF. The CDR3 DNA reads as TGTGCCAGCCAGGGGGCGAGTGAGACCCAGTACTTC.

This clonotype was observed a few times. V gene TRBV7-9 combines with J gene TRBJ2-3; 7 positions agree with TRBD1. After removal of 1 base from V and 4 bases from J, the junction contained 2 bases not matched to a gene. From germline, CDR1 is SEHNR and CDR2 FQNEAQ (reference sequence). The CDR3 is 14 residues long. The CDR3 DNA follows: TGTGCCAGCAGCTTAGACCAGGGGGCAGATACGCAGTATTTT. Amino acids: CASSLDQGADTQYF.

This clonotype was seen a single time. CDR3 loop: CASSYSDHGTESINNEQFF. The CDR3 region has the DNA TGTGCCAGCAGTTACTCAGACCACGGGACAGAGTCTATAAACAATGAGCAGTTCTTC. This rearrangement joins TRBV6-5 to TRBJ2-1; 7 nucleotides match TRBD1. This CDR3 is 19 amino acids long. After removal of 0 bases from V and 5 bases from J, the junction contained 16 bases not matched to a gene. Germline-derived CDR1 and CDR2 are MNHEY and SVGAGI.

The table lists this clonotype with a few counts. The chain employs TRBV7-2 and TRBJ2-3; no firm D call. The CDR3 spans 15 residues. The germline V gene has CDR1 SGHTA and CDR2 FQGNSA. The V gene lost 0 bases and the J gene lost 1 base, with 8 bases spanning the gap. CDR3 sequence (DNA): TGTGCCAGCAGCTTAGCCAGCTTACGCACAGATACGCAGTATTTT. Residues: CASSLASLRTDTQYF.